A selection of T cell receptor beta chains follows, all from one sample in a study of cytomegalovirus exposure and HLA in healthy donors. Assay: immunoSEQ multiplex PCR; the TCRdb copy retains only in-frame clones and omits some. The sample includes 55,000 to 70,000 clones, 85% to 95% of them seen just once. The sequenced sample consisted of PBMCs. All receptors come from a young man in good health and CMV-seronegative. CDR3s include the opening cysteine and the closing phenylalanine or tryptophan. The D gene is left open where the match is weak. Clone size is given for some rows only: seen once, a few or many times, or a class if the clone is expanded.

TRBD1	.	TRBV10-3	TRBJ1-1	TGTGCCATCAGTGAGTCTGACAGGGGGCGGACTGAAGCTTTCTTT	CAISESDRGRTEAFF
TRBD1	.	TRBV5-1	TRBJ2-5	TGCGCCAGCAGCACCGGACAGGGGGCGTTGGAGACCCAGTACTTC	CASSTGQGALETQYF
.	.	TRBV29-1	TRBJ1-1	TGCAGCGTGCATAGACAGCCTAACACTGAAGCTTTCTTT	CSVHRQPNTEAFF
.	.	TRBV5-4	TRBJ2-5	TGTGCCAGCAGCCCACAGGTACAAGAGACCCAGTACTTC	CASSPQVQETQYF
.	.	TRBV25-1	TRBJ2-1	TGTGCCAGCAGTGAATCTTTGCTGACGTATGAGGATGAGCAGTTCTTC	CASSESLLTYEDEQFF
.	.	TRBV18	TRBJ2-2	TGTGCCAGCTCCCCGTCTCTCACCGGGGAGCTGTTTTTT	CASSPSLTGELFF
.	.	TRBV5-4	TRBJ1-2	TGTGCCAGCAGCTTGACTAAATCGCAAGGCGCGGATGGCTACACCTTC	CASSLTKSQGADGYTF
TRBD1	.	TRBV6-5	TRBJ1-4	TGTGCCAGCAGTAGACCCGGACAGGTTGAAAAACTGTTTTTT	CASSRPGQVEKLFF
.	once	TRBV7-9	TRBJ2-7	TGTGCCAGCAGCTCGCAGGGTACGCACGAGCAGTACTTC	CASSSQGTHEQYF
.	.	TRBV28	TRBJ2-7	TGTGCCAGCAGTCCCCCCGGGACACTTGGTCACGAGCAGTACTTC	CASSPPGTLGHEQYF
.	once	TRBV28	TRBJ1-1	TGTGCCAGCACCGTGGGTCCCTCTGTCAGGGGTTTCTTT	CASTVGPSVRGFF
.	.	TRBV10-1	TRBJ1-3	TGCGCCAGCAGTGGTGAGCGCTCTGGAAACACCATATATTTT	CASSGERSGNTIYF
TRBD2	.	TRBV5-1	TRBJ2-1	TGCGCCAGCAGCTTGCCTAGCGGGTACAATGAGCAGTTCTTC	CASSLPSGYNEQFF
TRBD1	.	TRBV6-5	TRBJ1-2	TGTGCCAGCAGTTATAGTGACAGGGGGCCTCGTGGCTACACCTTC	CASSYSDRGPRGYTF
TRBD2	.	TRBV7-7	TRBJ2-1	TGTGCCAGCAGCTCCGGGACTAGCGGGAGGGCCAATGAGCAGTTCTTC	CASSSGTSGRANEQFF
TRBD1	.	TRBV5-1	TRBJ2-3	TGCGCCAGCAGCAGTCAGGGGGCAACGCAGTATTTT	CASSSQGATQYF
TRBD1	.	TRBV28	TRBJ2-4	TGTGCCAGCAGTTTACCAGGGGGCGCCCGGAACATTCAGTACTTC	CASSLPGGARNIQYF
TRBD1	.	TRBV11-2	TRBJ2-7	TGTGCCAGCAGCCTACAGGGGACAGGGGTCTACGAGCAGTACTTC	CASSLQGTGVYEQYF